A single sample is the source of the 21 T cell receptor beta chains below, sequenced in a study of PD-1 and CTLA-4 blockade in melanoma. Data came from immunoSEQ multiplex PCR; TCRdb stores just in-frame clones and leaves some out. The table records tens of thousands of clones, approximately 90% of them present only once. The sequenced sample was CD8+ T cells from peripheral blood, obtained from a patient given anti-PD-1 treatment. These receptor sequences come from a human donor with melanoma.

The gene calls are TRBV28 and TRBJ2-7; 11 bases fit TRBD2. Germline V gene sequence: CDR1 MDHEN, CDR2 SYDVKM. The J segment lost 2 bases and the V segment lost 6 bases, leaving 21 bases of the junction unmatched. CDR3 length equals 20 residues. In nucleotides, the CDR3 is TGTGCCAGCAGCTACCCTTATTTGACTAGCGGGGTGAAGTCAGCCTACGAGCAGTACTTC. Translation: CASSYPYLTSGVKSAYEQYF.

V and J are TRBV27 and TRBJ1-4; D unresolved. The CDR3 consists of 14 residues. V was cut by 7 bases and J by 6 bases, with 15 bases left in between. The germline V gene encodes CDR1 MNHEY and CDR2 SMNVEV (reference sequence). CDR3 nucleotides: TGTGCCAGCACGCTTCGGGGTGGGGATGAAAAACTGTTTTTT. Translated, it gives CASTLRGGDEKLFF.

The chain links TRBV15 to TRBJ2-1; tentative D call: TRBD1 (5 bases). Germline V CDR1 and CDR2: LNHNV, YYDKDF (reference sequence). The CDR3 length is 13 residues. V lost 8 bases to trimming and J lost 2 bases, with 10 bases between them. The CDR3 region has the DNA TGTGCCACCGGGGCAGGGACCTACAATGAGCAGTTCTTC. As protein: CATGAGTYNEQFF. Full variable domain (outside the CDR3, taken from reference TRBV15 and TRBJ2-1): DAMVIQNPRYQVTQFGKPVTLSCSQTLNHNVMYWYQQKSSQAPKLLFHYYDKDFNNEADTPDNFQSRRPNTSFCFLDIRSPGLGDTAMYLCATGAGTYNEQFFGPGTRLTVL.

In its sample, this clone was seen once. This chain connects TRBV4-1 to TRBJ2-5; D is uncertain. Looked up from germline, CDR1 is MGHRA and CDR2 is YSYEKL. V lost 0 bases, J lost 0 bases, and 8 bases lay in between. The CDR3 is 15 amino acids. The CDR3 bases are TGCGCCAGCAGCCAAGATTGGCCAGACCAAGAGACCCAGTACTTC. It specifies CASSQDWPDQETQYF.

V gene TRBV28 combines with J gene TRBJ2-1, with 9 bases lining up with TRBD1. The germline V gene has CDR1 MDHEN and CDR2 SYDVKM. V was clipped by 5 bases and J by 5 bases; unmatched bases: 10. The CDR3 totals 16 residues. CDR3 bases: TGTGCCAGCAGTCTCTTGGGGGACAGGGAACACAATGAGCAGTTCTTC. Amino acids: CASSLLGDREHNEQFF.

This clone was seen once. V and J are TRBV5-1 and TRBJ1-5, with a weak D call TRBD1 (5 bases). V lost 3 bases, J lost 4 bases, and 8 bases lay in between. In germline, CDR1 is SGHRS, CDR2 YFSETQ. The CDR3 covers 13 residues. As DNA, the CDR3 is TGCGCCAGCAGCTCAGACAGTAATCAGCCCCAGCATTTT. Its protein is CASSSDSNQPQHF.

The rearrangement uses TRBV4-1 and TRBJ2-1; 12 positions agree with TRBD1. From germline, CDR1 is MGHRA and CDR2 YSYEKL. The V segment lost 4 bases and the J segment 9 bases; nucleotides outside the gene matches: 10. The CDR3 has 16 amino acids. The CDR3: CASSLPSGQGASEQFF. The CDR3 DNA reads TGCGCCAGCAGCCTCCCCTCGGGACAGGGGGCGAGTGAGCAGTTCTTC.

The chain joins TRBV5-5 to TRBJ2-2; perhaps TRBD1 as D (6 bases). V lost 4 bases and J 6 bases, leaving 13 bases between the germline ends. This CDR3 spans 14 amino acids. Germline CDR1 is SGHKS and CDR2 is YYEKEE (reference sequence). As DNA, the CDR3 is TGTGCCAGCAGCGTCGGACAGTTGCCCGGGGAGCTGTTTTTT. Encoded protein: CASSVGQLPGELFF.

The chain combines TRBV5-8 with TRBJ2-7; D is possibly TRBD1 (6 bases). This CDR3 is built from 13 residues. Trimming took off 4 bases at V and 0 bases at J, with 8 bases between the two ends. Per germline, CDR1 SGHTS and CDR2 YDEGEE. Written as DNA, the CDR3 is TGTGCCAGCAGCGGGGACACCTCCTACGAGCAGTACTTC. This gives the protein CASSGDTSYEQYF.

V gene TRBV19 combines with J gene TRBJ1-6; D is unresolved. In germline, CDR1 is LNHDA, CDR2 SQIVND (reference sequence). The V end lost 0 bases, the J end lost 7 bases, and 22 bases lay between the germline ends. This CDR3 is 19 amino acids long. The CDR3 loop is CASSIEPIALGRENSPLHF. CDR3 DNA: TGTGCCAGTAGTATAGAACCGATAGCTCTAGGACGGGAGAATTCACCCCTCCACTTT. Looking up the rest from reference TRBV19 and TRBJ1-6 gives the full variable domain: DGGITQSPKYLFRKEGQNVTLSCEQNLNHDAMYWYRQDPGQGLRLIYYSQIVNDFQKGDIAEGYSVSREKKESFPLTVTSAQKNPTAFYLCASSIEPIALGRENSPLHFGNGTRLTVT.

This chain connects TRBV24-1 to TRBJ2-7; D possibly corresponds to TRBD2 (6 bases). V was clipped by 0 bases and J by 7 bases, with 6 bases between them. CDR1 and CDR2 (germline): KGHDR, SFDVKD. The CDR3 totals 12 residues. The CDR3 nucleotides read TGTGCCACCAGTGATTTGGGGAGGGAGCAGTACTTC. Its protein product is CATSDLGREQYF.

The chain uses TRBV4-2 and TRBJ2-7; unclear D gene. Deletions cut 0 bases from V and 3 bases from J, with 9 bases between. Germline V gene lookup returns CDR1 LGHNA and CDR2 YNFKEQ. This CDR3 spans 14 amino acids. CDR3 sequence (DNA): TGTGCCAGCAGCCAAGAAGTGGCCTTCTACGAGCAGTACTTC. This gives the protein CASSQEVAFYEQYF.

The gene calls are TRBV19 and TRBJ1-1; 8 bases are a match to TRBD1. The CDR3 runs to 16 residues. The V gene's germline CDR1 is LNHDA and CDR2 SQIVND (reference sequence). With V trimmed by 0 bases and J by 1 base, 4 bases remained unmatched. CDR3 coding DNA: TGTGCCAGTAGTATAGACAGGGACAGGTCGAACACTGAAGCTTTCTTT. This encodes CASSIDRDRSNTEAFF. Full variable domain (rest looked up from reference TRBV19 and TRBJ1-1): DGGITQSPKYLFRKEGQNVTLSCEQNLNHDAMYWYRQDPGQGLRLIYYSQIVNDFQKGDIAEGYSVSREKKESFPLTVTSAQKNPTAFYLCASSIDRDRSNTEAFFGQGTRLTVV.

For the CDR3, the DNA is TGTGCCAGCAGTTCCCCTCTCGAGCAGTACTTC. Protein: CASSSPLEQYF. The gene calls are TRBV28 and TRBJ2-7; no firm D call. The CDR3 is 11 residues long. Trimming took off 4 bases at V and 6 bases at J, with 7 bases between the two ends. Germline V gene sequence: CDR1 MDHEN, CDR2 SYDVKM.

The gene calls are TRBV25-1 and TRBJ2-2, with 9 bases identical to TRBD1. The V gene end was trimmed by 3 bases and the J gene end by 7 bases; junction bases not matched to a gene: 6. The CDR3 has 15 residues. Germline V gene data show CDR1 as MGHDK and CDR2 as SYGVNS. DNA for the CDR3: TGTGCCAGCAGTGAGTCGACAGGGGGGAACGGGGAGCTGTTTTTT. It translates to CASSESTGGNGELFF. The full variable domain, in which reference TRBV25-1 and TRBJ2-2 provide the parts outside the CDR3, is EADIYQTPRYLVIGTGKKITLECSQTMGHDKMYWYQQDPGMELHLIHYSYGVNSTEKGDLSSESTVSRIRTEHFPLTLESARPSHTSQYLCASSESTGGNGELFFGEGSRLTVL.

A single count supports this clone. The chain couples TRBV5-1 to TRBJ1-1; TRBD1 matches 7 bases. V lost 0 bases, J lost 4 bases, and 3 bases stayed unmatched. From germline, CDR1 is SGHRS and CDR2 YFSETQ. The CDR3 has 14 amino acids. CDR3 DNA sequence: TGCGCCAGCAGCTTGGCGACAGGGAGCACTGAAGCTTTCTTT. Protein: CASSLATGSTEAFF. The full variable domain, rest sourced from reference TRBV5-1 and TRBJ1-1, is KAGVTQTPRYLIKTRGQQVTLSCSPISGHRSVSWYQQTPGQGLQFLFEYFSETQRNKGNFPGRFSGRQFSNSRSEMNVSTLELGDSALYLCASSLATGSTEAFFGQGTRLTVV.

This chain connects TRBV7-8 to TRBJ1-1; TRBD1 is a possible D gene (5 bases). The CDR3 length is 14 residues. CDR1 is SGHVS, CDR2 FQNEAQ, per germline. With 1 base removed from V and 0 bases from J, the gap between germline ends came to 6 bases. CDR3 in DNA: TGTGCCAGCAGCTTAGGAGGGGTGAACACTGAAGCTTTCTTT. This gives the protein CASSLGGVNTEAFF.

This chain connects TRBV19 to TRBJ1-1; D remains unclear. CDR1 and CDR2 from the germline V gene are LNHDA and SQIVND (reference sequence). The CDR3 length is 11 residues. V was cut by 3 bases and J by 5 bases, with 4 bases left in between. The CDR3: CASSIYTEAFF. DNA of the CDR3: TGTGCCAGTAGTATCTATACTGAAGCTTTCTTT.

The V call is TRBV2, the J call TRBJ2-1, with TRBD1 matching over 11 bases. Germline CDR1 and CDR2: SNHLY and FYNNEI. This CDR3 contains 13 residues. Trimming took 9 bases from V and 7 from J; bases not matched to a gene: 5. The CDR3 loop reads CARSGTGGNEQFF. CDR3 DNA: TGTGCCAGATCCGGGACAGGGGGGAATGAGCAGTTCTTC.

For this clone: In the same sample, other DNA sequences code for this CDR3. V is TRBV10-3 and J is TRBJ2-2; D might be TRBD2 (6 bases). The CDR3 is 13 amino acids. Germline values: CDR1 ENHRY, CDR2 SYGVKD. V was clipped by 6 bases and J by 2 bases, with 7 bases between them. DNA for the CDR3: TGTGCCATCAGGGGACTTAACACCGGGGAGCTGTTTTTT. Translation: CAIRGLNTGELFF.

The CDR3 sequence: CASSPIDSYNSPLHF. The CDR3 nucleotides read TGTGCCAGCAGCCCGATTGACTCCTATAATTCACCCCTCCACTTT. The rearrangement uses TRBV7-9 and TRBJ1-6; D is uncertain. Deletions cut 5 bases from V and 0 bases from J, with 8 bases between. The germline CDR1 and CDR2 sequences are SEHNR and FQNEAQ (reference sequence). The CDR3 runs to 15 residues.